This T cell receptor beta chain was captured by sequencing in a study of PD-1 blockade in classical Hodgkin lymphoma (dated by TCRdb to the early 2020s). For the wider study: Nivolumab dosing was 3 mg/kg intravenously every 2 weeks, continuing until either disease progression or unacceptable toxicity. To define a peripheral blood immune signature of response to PD-1 blockade in classical Hodgkin lymphoma, the study combined TCR beta sequencing with CyTOF. Broader findings and caveats from the paper: Diversity was lower in patients who began nivolumab less than 1 year after ASCT, so these patients were left out of later analyses to avoid confounding by immune reconstitution. Baseline TCR diversity was reported to be lower in newly diagnosed patients than in healthy donors, and even lower in relapsed/refractory patients. The study covered only a single clinical trial cohort, and the causes of the repertoire differences, possibly disease activity or prior therapy, were still not defined. Baseline diversity similar to that of newly diagnosed patients was observed in trial patients achieving complete response, whereas significantly lower diversity was observed in partial responders and progressors. By C4D1, a significant rise was seen in CD4+ TCR diversity but not in CD8+ TCR diversity (p=0.0027 vs p=0.16), and the rise was most apparent among complete responders (p=0.02).

Genomic DNA was extracted with the Qiagen DNeasy kit from unsorted PBMCs and from negatively selected CD4+ and CD8+ fractions. Amplification of TCR beta CDR3 regions was done by immunoSEQ multiplex PCR with primers that anneal to V and J segments. A synthetic immune receptor repertoire was used to minimize amplification bias, and any residual bias was removed computationally once sequencing was done. Per the source publication's procedure: Repertoire diversity was quantified as the Shannon entropy index using custom Python scripts. The unsorted, CD4+ and CD8+ repertoires were each analyzed separately, with the exception of combined analyses, where CD4+ and CD8+ sequences were merged in silico. A clone was considered expanded if an increase in frequency of at least 2-fold after treatment relative to C1D1 was found, and a pseudocount of 0.5 was applied to clones undetected at baseline. Clones with 0 or 1 copy at C1D1 were defined as singleton clones, while clones with 2 or more copies were defined as non-singleton clones. Clones expanded in unsorted samples were assigned a CD4+, CD8+ or unknown annotation through matching of protein sequences in sorted samples from the same patient. Wilcoxon tests on paired samples were used to test changes in diversity from C1D1 to C4D1. The clones in this table, taken by TCRdb from immuneACCESS, are in-frame only. Not every clone is retained; where verified, under half of the shortfall comes from an unresolved V gene, and the cause of the rest is unknown. Clone size and the V and J calls come from that table; the DNA yielded D and trimming. For this sample there are more than 45,000 clones; 65% to 85% appear just once. In total, the top ten clones hold 9.5% to 12% of the sample.

To note about this clone: Its cognate antigen has yet to be identified. No base-level quality is on record; no much larger clone is a single base apart.

The cysteine opens and the phenylalanine closes a CDR3 of 13 amino acids. This entry keeps only the CDR3 DNA: 39 bases, framed from base 1. For CDR1 and CDR2, the germline V gene lists MNHEY and SVGAGI. V gives up 2 bases and J gives up 7 bases, and the segment between their germline ends measures 6 bases. The sample's time point, from its label and the paper: cycle 1 day 1 (C1D1), immediately before nivolumab initiation. All trial patients had relapsed after autologous stem cell transplantation, with cohorts A, B and C differing in prior brentuximab vedotin exposure. A total of around 60 patients with relapsed/refractory classical Hodgkin lymphoma made up the trial cohort, and each patient's best overall response was complete response, partial response or progressive disease. Trial patients were treated with single-agent nivolumab in the multi-cohort phase II CheckMate 205 trial. An independent review committee assessed best overall response by applying the 2007 International Working Group response criteria. Trial PBMCs were collected just before the start of nivolumab (C1D1) and during therapy at cycle 2 day 1 and cycle 4 day 1. Peripheral blood was collected in 8 mL Vacutainer Cell Preparation Tubes, from which PBMCs were isolated by centrifugation and then cryopreserved.

Recombination joined TRBV6-5 with TRBJ1-6, with the D gene call left open. This TCR came from a human donor with classical Hodgkin lymphoma. This sample comprised peripheral blood mononuclear cells (PBMCs), obtained at baseline. CDR3 loop: CASSYGPNSPLHF. DNA sequence: TGTGCCAGCAGTTACGGGCCGAATTCACCCCTCCACTTT.